The T cell receptor beta chain under discussion was sequenced for a study of lung T cells in sarcoidosis with Löfgren's syndrome. As for the study in general: Löfgren's syndrome patients were the main repertoire analysis focus. Broader study findings: TRAV12-1 preferentially paired with TRBV2, with homologous CDR3s. Shared TRAV12-1 and TRBV2 CDR3 motifs across Löfgren's syndrome patients reportedly suggested public CD4+ TCRs. TRAV12-1 and TRBV2 were reportedly most expanded in Löfgren's patients.

This CDR3 contains 17 residues. J was trimmed by 5 bases and V by 4 bases; bases with no gene match: 9. At least ten counts were recorded for this clonotype. What it recognizes is unknown. One entry per CDR3 protein results from TCRdb running MiXCR on the reads. Of 60,000 to 70,000 distinct CDR3 sequences in the sample, around 21% were seen once. Sequenced input: CD4+ T cells from PBMCs. The source of this sequence is a human donor with sarcoidosis (Löfgren's syndrome or another form), or a control subject (not recorded which). The chain carries TRBV12-3 or TRBV12-4 and TRBJ2-1; 12 bases align to TRBD2. In DNA, the CDR3 is TGTGCCAGCAGTTCTCAACTAGCGGGGGGAGTGAACAATGAGCAGTTCTTC. It specifies CASSSQLAGGVNNEQFF.